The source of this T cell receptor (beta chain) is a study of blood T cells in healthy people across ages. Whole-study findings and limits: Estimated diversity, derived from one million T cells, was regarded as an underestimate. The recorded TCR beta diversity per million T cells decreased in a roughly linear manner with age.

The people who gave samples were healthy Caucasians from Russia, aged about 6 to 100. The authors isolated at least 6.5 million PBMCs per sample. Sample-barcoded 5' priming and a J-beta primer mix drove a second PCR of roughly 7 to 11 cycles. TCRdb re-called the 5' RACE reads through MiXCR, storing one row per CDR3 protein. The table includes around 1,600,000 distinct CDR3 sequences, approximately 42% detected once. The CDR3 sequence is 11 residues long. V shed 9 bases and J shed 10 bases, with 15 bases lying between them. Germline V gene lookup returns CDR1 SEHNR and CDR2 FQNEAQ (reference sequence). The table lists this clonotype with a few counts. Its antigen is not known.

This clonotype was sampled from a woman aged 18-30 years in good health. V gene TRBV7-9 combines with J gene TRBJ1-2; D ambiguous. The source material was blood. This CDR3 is CASYKSPVYTF. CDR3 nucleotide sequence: TGTGCCAGTTATAAGAGCCCCGTCTACACCTTC.